A selection of T cell receptor beta chains follows, all from one sample in a study of blood T cell repertoires in COVID-19. Clones were read by immunoSEQ multiplex PCR, and TCRdb kept only the in-frame ones, dropping some. This table has under 110,000 clones, around 85% appearing once. The sequenced sample consisted of peripheral blood. The receptors originated from a woman aged 70 to 79 with active or convalescent COVID-19. Both conserved end residues are part of each CDR3. The D gene is left open where the match is weak. Clone size is given for some rows only: seen once, a few or many times, or a class if the clone is expanded.

size: once
D: -
V: TRBV6-2/TRBV6-3
J: TRBJ2-3
DNA: TGTGCCAGCAGTTACTCCGCGGGGTCCCCTAGCACAGATACGCAGTATTTT
CDR3: CASSYSAGSPSTDTQYF

size: -
D: -
V: TRBV14
J: TRBJ2-1
DNA: TGTGCCAGCAGCCAAGTGGCAGGGTACAATGAGCAGTTCTTC
CDR3: CASSQVAGYNEQFF

size: -
D: -
V: TRBV2
J: TRBJ1-1
DNA: TGTGCCAGCCAAGCCGAGGGAGGGACTGAAGCTTTCTTT
CDR3: CASQAEGGTEAFF

size: -
D: TRBD1
V: TRBV24-1
J: TRBJ2-2
DNA: TGTGCCACCAGCGGACAGGGGGTCATCAACACCGGGGAGCTGTTTTTT
CDR3: CATSGQGVINTGELFF

size: -
D: TRBD1
V: TRBV30
J: TRBJ2-1
DNA: TGTGCCTGGAGCTTGTGGACAGGGGAAAATGAGCAGTTCTTC
CDR3: CAWSLWTGENEQFF

size: once
D: -
V: TRBV27
J: TRBJ1-4
DNA: TGTGCCAGCAGCCTTCGGCGTCATAGGGGGACAACTAATGAAAAACTGTTTTTT
CDR3: CASSLRRHRGTTNEKLFF

size: once
D: TRBD1
V: TRBV24-1
J: TRBJ1-2
DNA: TGTGCCACCCGGGGACAGGGGGTCTATGGCTACACCTTC
CDR3: CATRGQGVYGYTF

size: -
D: TRBD2
V: TRBV5-1
J: TRBJ2-3
DNA: TGCGCCAGCAGCGAAGGAAATAGCGGGGGGGCGGGTACCAACTATTTT
CDR3: CASSEGNSGGAGTNYF

size: -
D: TRBD2
V: TRBV6-5
J: TRBJ2-1
DNA: TGTGCCAGCAGCCCCGGACTAGCGGGATACAATGAGCAGTTCTTC
CDR3: CASSPGLAGYNEQFF

size: -
D: TRBD1
V: TRBV9
J: TRBJ1-4
DNA: TGTGCCAGCAGCCTGGAGACAGGGAAACTGTTTTTT
CDR3: CASSLETGKLFF

size: -
D: TRBD1
V: TRBV5-1
J: TRBJ2-2
DNA: TGCGCCAGCAGCTTGACCCGACAGGGTATCACCGGGGAGCTGTTTTTT
CDR3: CASSLTRQGITGELFF

size: -
D: TRBD1
V: TRBV5-1
J: TRBJ2-5
DNA: TGCGCCAGCAGCGATGGACAGGGGGGAGAGACCCAGTACTTC
CDR3: CASSDGQGGETQYF